One and the same sample provided the 10 T cell receptor beta chains below, sequenced in a study of shared clonotypes between healthy human individuals. Clones were sequenced by immunoSEQ multiplex PCR, and TCRdb holds only the in-frame ones, with some missing. The data contain roughly 2 million clones, over 85% of them singletons. The sequenced material came from naive CD4+ T cells sorted from blood. The subset was: CD45RA+ positively selected. Receptor source: a man aged 18 to 30 in good health.

The chain links TRBV28 to TRBJ2-1; either TRBD1 or TRBD2 may supply D (7 bases each). V lost 6 bases and J lost 12, with 18 bases in between. CDR1 MDHEN and CDR2 SYDVKM come from the germline V gene. The CDR3 length is 13 residues. The CDR3 DNA follows: TGTGCCAGCAGAAAGAGAGACAGGGAGGGGCAGTTCTTC. Residues: CASRKRDREGQFF. The full variable domain, its missing parts supplied by reference TRBV28 and TRBJ2-1, is DVKVTQSSRYLVKRTGEKVFLECVQDMDHENMFWYRQDPGLGLRLIYFSYDVKMKEKGDIPEGYSVSREKKERFSLILESASTNQTSMYLCASRKRDREGQFFGPGTRLTVL.

The chain uses TRBV18 and TRBJ2-5; 9 nucleotides line up with TRBD1. The J call may not be correct, given that the DNA end is closer to TRBJ2-7. The CDR3 has 15 residues. Germline V CDR1 and CDR2: KGHSH, LQKENI. CDR3 residues: CASSPNNRGLYEQYF. The CDR3 nucleotides read TGTGCCAGCTCACCGAATAACAGGGGGCTCTACGAGCAGTACTTC.

This chain joins TRBV19 and TRBJ2-7, with a weak D call TRBD1 (6 bases). Trimming cost V 3 bases and J 6 bases, with 18 bases left between them. Looked up from germline, CDR1 is LNHDA and CDR2 is SQIVND (reference sequence). The CDR3 contains 15 residues. The CDR3 bases are TGTGCCAGTAGTATCGACAGGTGGGCTAAGGGCGAGCAGTACTTC. It codes for CASSIDRWAKGEQYF.

Details on this clone: Other DNA sequences from this sample encode an identical CDR3 as well. J is TRBJ2-1 and V is TRBV6-5; D ambiguous. From germline, CDR1 is MNHEY and CDR2 SVGAGI. V lost 0 bases to trimming and J lost 4 bases, with 4 bases between them. The CDR3 contains 13 residues. CDR3 bases: TGTGCCAGCAGTTACTCGACTTACAATGAGCAGTTCTTC. This translates into CASSYSTYNEQFF.

The V call is TRBV5-6, the J call TRBJ1-5; 9 nucleotides agree with TRBD1. Per the germline V gene, CDR1 is SGHDT and CDR2 is YYEEEE. CDR3 length equals 16 residues. The trim removed 1 base at V and 4 bases at J, leaving 6 bases unmatched. The CDR3 reads CASSLRQGERNQPQHF. DNA of the CDR3: TGTGCCAGCAGCTTGAGACAGGGGGAAAGGAATCAGCCCCAGCATTTT.

V and J are TRBV6-5 and TRBJ2-7, with 9 positions matching TRBD2. The CDR3 covers 14 residues. Germline lookup yields CDR1 MNHEY and CDR2 SVGAGI. V shed 8 bases, J shed 0 bases, and the junction held 5 bases outside the gene matches. DNA of the CDR3: TGTGCCAGCCGACTAGCGGACTACTCCTACGAGCAGTACTTC. Translated: CASRLADYSYEQYF.

The chain combines TRBV5-6 with TRBJ2-7; TRBD2 aligns across 12 bases. CDR1 SGHDT and CDR2 YYEEEE come from the germline V gene. J was trimmed by 7 bases and V by 1 base; bases with no gene match: 6. The CDR3 runs to 15 residues. The CDR3 protein is CASSLTGLAGKEQYF. The CDR3 nucleotides are TGTGCCAGCAGCTTGACTGGACTAGCGGGAAAAGAGCAGTACTTC.

The rearrangement links TRBV6-1 to TRBJ2-1; 9 positions agree with TRBD1. The CDR3 spans 14 residues. Germline CDR1 MNHNS, CDR2 SASEGT. The J segment lost 7 bases and the V segment lost 7 bases, leaving 8 bases of the junction unmatched. DNA of the CDR3: TGTGCCAGCAAAAGGACAGGGGATTGGAATGAGCAGTTCTTC. This codes for CASKRTGDWNEQFF.

The chain has TRBV5-1 and TRBJ2-2; 9 bases are a match to TRBD2. Germline V lookup: CDR1 SGHRS, CDR2 YFSETQ. The junction had 4 bases not matched to a gene; V was cut back by 0 bases and J by 4 bases. The CDR3 is 16 residues long. The CDR3 DNA follows: TGCGCCAGCAGCTTGGGACTAGCGGATTCCACCGGGGAGCTGTTTTTT. Translating gives CASSLGLADSTGELFF.

The genes are TRBV4-3 and TRBJ1-2; D possibly corresponds to TRBD1 (5 bases). Germline V gene lookup returns CDR1 LGHNA and CDR2 YSLEER. Between the trimmed V and J ends, which lost 4 bases and 3 bases, there was a span of 18 bases. This CDR3 region has 16 residues. CDR3 coding DNA: TGCGCCAGCAGCCTCAAAAGAGGGGCCGTGGACTATGGCTACACCTTC. It codes for CASSLKRGAVDYGYTF.